Sequencing of this TCR beta chain was carried out in a study of T cell changes during pregnancy in multiple sclerosis. Clones were sequenced by immunoSEQ multiplex PCR, and TCRdb holds only the in-frame ones, with some missing. The sample comprises about 22,000 clones, more than 85% of which are singletons, and 0.5% to 0.8% rests with the top ten. The germline V gene has CDR1 MNHEY and CDR2 SMNVEV (reference sequence). V was pared by 2 bases and J by 2 bases, with 24 bases between. The CDR3 contains 19 residues. Material: CD4+ T cells from peripheral blood mononuclear cells, obtained after pregnancy. This clonotype was obtained from a female donor in good health, enrolled as a control in a pregnancy study. The chain links TRBV27 to TRBJ2-5; a weak D match, TRBD1 (5 bases). The chain's CDR3 is CASSLGPGQTVLKQETQYF. The CDR3 bases are TGTGCCAGCAGTTTAGGGCCAGGGCAGACCGTCCTCAAACAAGAGACCCAGTACTTC.